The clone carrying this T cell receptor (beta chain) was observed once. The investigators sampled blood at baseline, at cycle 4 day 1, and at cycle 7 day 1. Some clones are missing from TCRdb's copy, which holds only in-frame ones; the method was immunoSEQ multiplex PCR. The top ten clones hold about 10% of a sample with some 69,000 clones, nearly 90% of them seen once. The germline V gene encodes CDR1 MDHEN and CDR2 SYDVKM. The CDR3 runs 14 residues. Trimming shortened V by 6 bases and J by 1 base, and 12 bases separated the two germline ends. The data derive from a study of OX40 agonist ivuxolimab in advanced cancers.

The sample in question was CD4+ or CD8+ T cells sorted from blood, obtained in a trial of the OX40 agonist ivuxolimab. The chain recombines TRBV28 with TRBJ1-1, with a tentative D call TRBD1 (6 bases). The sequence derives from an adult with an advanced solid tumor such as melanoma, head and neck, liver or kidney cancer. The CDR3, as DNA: TGTGCCAGCAGAGAGACAGGTAGGAACACTGAAGCTTTCTTT. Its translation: CASRETGRNTEAFF.